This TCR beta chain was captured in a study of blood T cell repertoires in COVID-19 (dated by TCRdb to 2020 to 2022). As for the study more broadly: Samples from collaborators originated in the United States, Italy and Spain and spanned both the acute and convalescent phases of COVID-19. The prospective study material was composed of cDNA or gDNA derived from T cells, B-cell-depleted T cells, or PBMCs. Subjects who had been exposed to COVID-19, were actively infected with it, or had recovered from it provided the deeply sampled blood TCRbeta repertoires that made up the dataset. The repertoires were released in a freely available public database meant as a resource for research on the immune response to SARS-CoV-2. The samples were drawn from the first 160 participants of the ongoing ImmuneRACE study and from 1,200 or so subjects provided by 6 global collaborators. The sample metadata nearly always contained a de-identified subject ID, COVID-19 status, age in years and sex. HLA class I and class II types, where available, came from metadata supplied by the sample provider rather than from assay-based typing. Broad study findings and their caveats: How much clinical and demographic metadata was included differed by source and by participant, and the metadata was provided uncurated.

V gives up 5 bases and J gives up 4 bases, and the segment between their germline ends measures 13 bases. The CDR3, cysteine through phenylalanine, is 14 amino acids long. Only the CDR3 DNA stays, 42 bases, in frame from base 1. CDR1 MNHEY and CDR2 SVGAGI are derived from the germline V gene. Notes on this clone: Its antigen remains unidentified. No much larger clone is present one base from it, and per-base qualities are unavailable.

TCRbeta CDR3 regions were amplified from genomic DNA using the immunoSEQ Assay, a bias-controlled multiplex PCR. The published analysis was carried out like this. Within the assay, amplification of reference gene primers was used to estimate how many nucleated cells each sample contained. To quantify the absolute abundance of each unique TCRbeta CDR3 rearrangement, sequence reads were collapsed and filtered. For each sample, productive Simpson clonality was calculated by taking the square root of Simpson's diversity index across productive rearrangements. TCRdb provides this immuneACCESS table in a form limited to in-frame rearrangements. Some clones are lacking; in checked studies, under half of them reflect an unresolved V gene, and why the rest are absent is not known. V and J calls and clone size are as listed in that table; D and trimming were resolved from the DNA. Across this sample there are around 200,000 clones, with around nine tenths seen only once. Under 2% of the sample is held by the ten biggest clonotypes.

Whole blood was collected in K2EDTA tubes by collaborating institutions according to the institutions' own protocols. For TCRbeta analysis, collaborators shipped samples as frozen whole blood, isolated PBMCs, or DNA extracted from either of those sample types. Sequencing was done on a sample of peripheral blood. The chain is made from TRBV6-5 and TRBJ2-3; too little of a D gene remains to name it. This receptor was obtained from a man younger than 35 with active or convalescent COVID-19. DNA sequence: TGTGCCAGCAGTCGCCCAGAATTCGCAGATACGCAGTATTTT. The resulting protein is CASSRPEFADTQYF.